This record concerns one T cell receptor (beta chain) sequence. The germline gives CDR1 LNHDA, CDR2 SQIVND (reference sequence). Trimming stripped 6 bases from V and 12 bases from J, with 12 bases between. The CDR3 totals 11 residues. This sample is drawn from a study of blood T cell repertoires in COVID-19. Study background: From the United States, Italy and Spain came samples of acute and convalescent COVID-19. PBMCs, B-cell-depleted T cells, or T cells provided the cDNA or gDNA that made up the material.

In the study's own analysis: Amplification with reference gene primers provided the estimates of nucleated cell counts. Measured with immunoSEQ multiplex PCR; TCRdb has only the in-frame clones, and not every one. That table supplies the V and J calls and clone size; D and trimming were determined from the DNA. Among over 200,000 clones listed, 81% were seen once. The J gene is TRBJ2-1, the V gene TRBV19; D not certain. This receptor was obtained from a woman aged 80 or older with acute or convalescent COVID-19. The specimen sequenced was peripheral blood. The CDR3 sequence is CASRTPTGQFF. The CDR3 nucleotides read TGTGCCAGTAGAACTCCCACTGGGCAGTTCTTC.